The rows below give T cell receptor beta chains drawn from one sample of a study of blood T cell repertoires in COVID-19. Some clones are missing from TCRdb's copy, which holds only in-frame ones; the method was immunoSEQ multiplex PCR. The sample shows about 300,000 clones, just over 85% of them seen only once. Sequencing was carried out using PBMCs or T cells enriched from blood (not recorded which). The receptors stem from a young man who had recovered from COVID-19. Each CDR3 is given with its conserved first and last residue. Each record gives: J gene, clone size, V gene, D gene, CDR3 protein, CDR3 DNA. A D gene is named only where the DNA matches it firmly. Clone sizes are given selectively: once, few, many, or a class where the clone is expanded.

>TRBJ2-5|-|TRBV3-1/TRBV3-2|TRBD2
CASSQGLAGAGSQYF
TGTGCCAGCAGCCAAGGTCTAGCGGGGGCCGGGAGCCAGTACTTC
>TRBJ2-3|-|TRBV7-8|-
CASSTPLKSGPSTDTQYF
TGTGCCAGCAGCACCCCCCTCAAGAGCGGGCCTAGCACAGATACGCAGTATTTT
>TRBJ2-4|-|TRBV2|TRBD2
CASLAGLKNIQYF
TGTGCCAGCCTAGCGGGCCTCAAAAACATTCAGTACTTC
>TRBJ1-5|-|TRBV7-9|-
CASSFGGNQPQHF
TGTGCCAGCAGCTTTGGCGGGAATCAGCCCCAGCATTTT
>TRBJ2-7|-|TRBV6-5|TRBD1
CASSYGGQYYEQYF
TGTGCCAGCAGTTACGGGGGACAGTACTACGAGCAGTACTTC
>TRBJ1-2|-|TRBV27|TRBD1
CASRARGTGVYGYTF
TGTGCCAGCAGAGCCCGCGGGACAGGGGTCTATGGCTACACCTTC
>TRBJ2-5|-|TRBV7-8|TRBD2
CASSFRSGSRETQYF
TGTGCCAGCAGCTTTAGGAGCGGGAGCCGGGAGACCCAGTACTTC
>TRBJ1-2|-|TRBV7-8|-
CASSSTRVYGYTF
TGTGCCAGCAGCTCCACCAGGGTTTATGGCTACACCTTC
>TRBJ1-2|few|TRBV30|-
CAAGDANYGYTF
TGTGCCGCGGGGGATGCTAACTATGGCTACACCTTC
>TRBJ1-5|-|TRBV7-2|-
CASSLDIRGNDQPQHF
TGTGCCAGCAGCTTAGATATCCGGGGGAACGATCAGCCCCAGCATTTT
>TRBJ1-3|-|TRBV19|TRBD1
CASLAYGTASGGNTIYF
TGTGCCAGCCTGGCTTATGGGACAGCCTCTGGTGGAAACACCATATATTTT
>TRBJ2-1|-|TRBV4-1|TRBD2
CASSQVILASGEYNEQFF
TGCGCCAGCAGCCAAGTTATTTTAGCTAGCGGGGAGTACAATGAGCAGTTCTTC
>TRBJ1-5|-|TRBV9|-
CASSVGGEVGNQPQHF
TGTGCCAGCAGCGTTGGAGGGGAGGTTGGCAATCAGCCCCAGCATTTT
>TRBJ2-1|-|TRBV28|TRBD1
CASRGQDNEQFF
TGTGCCAGCAGAGGACAGGACAATGAGCAGTTCTTC
>TRBJ1-1|-|TRBV5-8|-
CASSSSIDRLNTEAFF
TGTGCCAGCAGCTCATCAATCGACAGGTTGAACACTGAAGCTTTCTTT
>TRBJ2-7|-|TRBV4-1|TRBD2
CASSHPGTSGATYEQYF
TGCGCCAGCAGCCATCCCGGGACTAGCGGGGCGACCTACGAGCAGTACTTC
>TRBJ2-5|-|TRBV7-9|-
CASSPLQETQYF
TGTGCCAGCAGTCCGTTACAAGAGACCCAGTACTTC
>TRBJ2-5|-|TRBV25-1|-
CASSDEGFQETQYF
TGTGCCAGCAGTGACGAGGGCTTCCAAGAGACCCAGTACTTC
>TRBJ1-5|many|TRBV21-1|-
CASSPEGYSNQPQHF
TGTGCCAGCAGTCCCGAGGGCTATAGCAATCAGCCCCAGCATTTT
>TRBJ1-6|-|TRBV6-5|-
CASRAPSSYNSPLHF
TGTGCCAGCAGGGCTCCAAGCTCCTATAATTCACCCCTCCACTTT
>TRBJ2-2|-|TRBV11-3|TRBD2
CASSLGRGGDTGELFF
TGTGCCAGCAGCTTAGGTCGCGGGGGGGACACCGGGGAGCTGTTTTTT
>TRBJ1-1|-|TRBV7-8|TRBD1
CASSSDRGMNTEAFF
TGTGCCAGCAGCTCGGACAGGGGAATGAACACTGAAGCTTTCTTT
>TRBJ1-3|-|TRBV5-5|-
CASSLVGSTGNTIYF
TGTGCCAGCAGCTTGGTGGGCAGTACTGGAAACACCATATATTTT
>TRBJ1-5|-|TRBV30|-
CAWSVGGLSNQPQHF
TGTGCCTGGAGTGTAGGAGGGCTGAGCAATCAGCCCCAGCATTTT
>TRBJ2-1|-|TRBV7-8|TRBD2
CASSSPNAGVGYNEQFF
TGTGCCAGCAGCTCACCCAATGCGGGAGTCGGCTACAATGAGCAGTTCTTC
>TRBJ1-1|-|TRBV10-2|TRBD1
CASSEWAGGLNTEAFF
TGCGCCAGCAGTGAGTGGGCAGGGGGGCTGAACACTGAAGCTTTCTTT
>TRBJ2-5|-|TRBV7-2|TRBD2
CASSLAGGRQETQYF
TGTGCCAGCAGTTTAGCGGGGGGGCGCCAAGAGACCCAGTACTTC
>TRBJ1-6|-|TRBV27|-
CASTPGNGDNSPLHF
TGTGCCAGCACCCCTGGCAACGGAGATAATTCACCCCTCCACTTT
>TRBJ1-1|-|TRBV29-1|-
CSVAPNTEAFF
TGCAGCGTTGCTCCGAACACTGAAGCTTTCTTT
>TRBJ1-1|-|TRBV24-1|TRBD1
CATRGGSEAFF
TGTGCCACCAGAGGGGGCTCTGAAGCTTTCTTT
>TRBJ1-3|-|TRBV19|-
CASRRQAGSGNTIYF
TGTGCCAGCCGAAGACAGGCAGGCTCTGGAAACACCATATATTTT
>TRBJ2-4|-|TRBV27|-
CASSLSGYGDSTKNIQYF
TGTGCCAGCAGTTTAAGCGGGTACGGCGACTCGACCAAAAACATTCAGTACTTC
>TRBJ1-1|-|TRBV6-5|TRBD1
CASSYGQGVIAFF
TGTGCCAGCAGTTACGGACAGGGGGTCATAGCTTTCTTT
>TRBJ1-2|once|TRBV2|-
CASSAEQIINYGYTF
TGTGCCAGCAGTGCCGAACAGATCATAAACTATGGCTACACCTTC
>TRBJ2-5|-|TRBV11-3|-
CASSSGTLGTQYF
TGTGCCAGCAGCTCCGGGACACTAGGGACCCAGTACTTC
>TRBJ2-2|-|TRBV5-1|-
CASSSTVTGELFF
TGCGCCAGCAGCTCAACAGTCACCGGGGAGCTGTTTTTT
>TRBJ2-2|-|TRBV5-5|TRBD1
CASSPGQGRFANTGELFF
TGTGCCAGCAGCCCGGGACAGGGTCGGTTCGCGAACACCGGGGAGCTGTTTTTT